One TCR beta chain is described in this entry. The sample is drawn from a study of cytomegalovirus exposure and HLA in healthy donors. 13 Jbeta primers and 60 Vbeta primers were used for the PCR. Produced via immunoSEQ multiplex PCR; TCRdb's table is partial and in-frame only. The sample has approximately 110,000 clones; around 80% are singletons. V shed 4 bases and J shed 4 bases, with 10 bases lying between them. The germline gives CDR1 SGHTA, CDR2 FQGNSA. The CDR3 runs 13 residues. The sequenced material came from PBMCs. This TCR was recovered from a man aged 18 to 29 in good health and CMV-seronegative. The chain links TRBV7-2 to TRBJ1-2; D may be TRBD1 (5 bases). The CDR3 DNA follows: TGTGCCAGCAGCTCTTGGGGGGTCTATGGCTACACCTTC. Its translation is CASSSWGVYGYTF.